This passage covers 22 T cell receptor beta chains from one sample sequenced in a study of beta chain features in type 1 diabetes. Findings and caveats of the study: TCRB CDR3 length was moderately but significantly reduced in all four CD4+ subsets of Type 1 diabetes patients.

Expressed TCRB transcripts were sequenced because the entire RNA isolate underwent reverse transcription. Profiled with immunoSEQ multiplex PCR; TCRdb holds only in-frame clones, not every one. The repertoire holds under 150,000 clones, with 17% as singletons. No antigens are known for them. The source material was central memory CD4+ T cells from blood. The receptors come from a man in his late teens or twenties with type 1 diabetes.

The chain combines TRBV7-2 with TRBJ2-7; 13 bases match TRBD2. V shed 5 bases and J 2 bases; nucleotides not matched to a gene: 6. This CDR3 has 16 amino acids. Germline values: CDR1 SGHTA, CDR2 FQGNSA. The CDR3 reads CASSPPGLAGTYEQYF. The CDR3 coding sequence is TGTGCCAGCAGCCCTCCGGGACTAGCGGGGACCTACGAGCAGTACTTC.

Ten or more counts support this clone. The chain recombines TRBV27 with TRBJ2-6; D gene ambiguous. The CDR3 has 13 residues. Germline V gene sequence: CDR1 MNHEY, CDR2 SMNVEV (reference sequence). The V gene lost 9 bases and the J gene lost 2 bases, with 8 bases spanning the gap. The CDR3 DNA follows: TGTGCCAGTAGTGTGGCTGGGGCCAACGTCCTGACTTTC. It encodes CASSVAGANVLTF.

This clone was seen a few times. This sequence joins TRBV7-6 and TRBJ2-7, with D perhaps matching TRBD1 (5 bases). Germline-derived CDR1 and CDR2 are SGHVS and FNYEAQ. The CDR3 contains 13 residues. V lost 3 bases and J 6 bases, leaving 12 bases between the germline ends. In nucleotides, the CDR3 is TGTGCCAGCAGCTTTTCAGGGAAATCCGAGCAGTACTTC. This sequence encodes CASSFSGKSEQYF.

In its sample, this clone was seen a few times. Other DNA variants within this sample encode the same CDR3. This chain uses TRBV2 with TRBJ1-1; TRBD1 matches 7 bases. Germline trimming cut 4 bases from V and 2 bases from J; bases unmatched to any gene: 1. The CDR3 is 13 amino acids. Looked up from germline, CDR1 is SNHLY and CDR2 is FYNNEI. The CDR3, as DNA: TGTGCCAGCAGTGGACAGGGTAACACTGAAGCTTTCTTT. Its protein is CASSGQGNTEAFF.

Comments on this clone: The sample carries other DNA sequences with the same CDR3. The J gene is TRBJ2-7, the V gene TRBV29-1, with TRBD2 matching over 7 bases. CDR3 length: 15 residues. With 6 bases clipped from V and 0 bases from J, the junction kept 11 bases outside the gene matches. CDR1 and CDR2 (germline): SQVTM, ANQGSEA. The CDR3 coding sequence is TGCAGCGTGGGGAGGGGACCGTCGAGCTCCTACGAGCAGTACTTC. Protein: CSVGRGPSSSYEQYF.

This clone came up a few times. A far more abundant clone sits one base away, making this likely a read error. CDR3 in amino acids: CALTPPGLPASYNEQFF. The DNA for the CDR3 is TGTGCCTTGACGCCCCCCGGATTGCCCGCCTCCTACAATGAGCAGTTCTTC. The chain combines TRBV30 with TRBJ2-1; D gene unclear. Germline V gene sequence: CDR1 GTSNPN, CDR2 SVGIG (reference sequence). With 7 bases removed from V and 0 bases from J, the gap between germline ends came to 22 bases. The CDR3 length is 17 residues.

The rearrangement joins TRBV5-4 to TRBJ2-7; unclear D gene. This CDR3 has 14 residues. V was clipped by 0 bases and J by 2 bases, with 9 bases between them. Germline V lookup: CDR1 SGHNT, CDR2 YYREEE (reference sequence). DNA of the CDR3: TGTGCCAGCAGCTTGGAAAGGGCTGCCTACGAGCAGTACTTC. It specifies CASSLERAAYEQYF.

This clone appeared many times. The chain carries TRBV6-5 and TRBJ2-1; 10 bases agree with TRBD2. From germline, CDR1 is MNHEY and CDR2 SVGAGI. Trimming cost V 5 bases and J 7 bases; bases outside gene matches: 5. This CDR3 region has 14 residues. The CDR3 DNA reads as TGTGCCAGCAGTCTTAAGACTAGCGGGAATGAGCAGTTCTTC. Amino acids: CASSLKTSGNEQFF.

This clone was counted many times. The chain carries TRBV9 and TRBJ2-5; 8 bases map to TRBD1. V trimming: 4 bases; J trimming: 5 bases; junction bases outside the gene matches: 7. Germline CDR1 and CDR2: SGDLS and YYNGEE. This CDR3 has 14 amino acids. Written as DNA, the CDR3 is TGTGCCAGCAGCCAGACAGGGGCTGGGGAGACCCAGTACTTC. Translated, it gives CASSQTGAGETQYF.

This clone was detected a few times. The rearrangement links TRBV5-4 to TRBJ2-3, with 8 bases lining up with TRBD2. Losses at the gene ends were 4 bases for V and 0 bases for J; bases not matched to a gene: 7. Germline V gives CDR1 SGHNT, CDR2 YYREEE (reference sequence). CDR3 length equals 16 residues. The CDR3 coding sequence is TGTGCCAGCAGCATCGGACTAGCCTTCAGCACAGATACGCAGTATTTT. It specifies CASSIGLAFSTDTQYF.

This clone has more than one count but fewer than ten. The rearrangement uses TRBV28 and TRBJ2-2, with D unresolved. This CDR3 spans 13 amino acids. The germline CDR1 and CDR2 sequences are MDHEN and SYDVKM. V was clipped by 1 base and J by 5 bases, with 5 bases between them. This CDR3 reads CASSLFQTGELFF. The DNA of the CDR3 is TGTGCCAGCAGTTTATTTCAAACCGGGGAGCTGTTTTTT.

The V and J genes are TRBV18 and TRBJ2-7, with a possible D match to TRBD2 (6 bases). The CDR3 is 12 residues long. Germline CDR1 KGHSH, CDR2 LQKENI. Trimming left V 6 bases short and J 5 bases short, with 11 bases between. The CDR3 spells CASSSTSDEQYF. The CDR3 DNA reads TGTGCCAGCTCGTCGACTAGTGACGAGCAGTACTTC.

The J gene is TRBJ1-3, the V gene TRBV7-2, with a possible D match to TRBD1 (5 bases). The CDR3 totals 15 residues. Germline V gene lookup returns CDR1 SGHTA and CDR2 FQGNSA. Trimming left V 5 bases short and J 4 bases short, with 15 bases between. CDR3: CASSPWGVAGNTIYF. CDR3 DNA: TGTGCCAGCAGCCCTTGGGGCGTAGCCGGAAACACCATATATTTT.

This clone was recorded a few times. The rearrangement links TRBV28 to TRBJ1-2; 8 bases line up with TRBD1. The length of the CDR3 is 13 residues. Germline lookup yields CDR1 MDHEN and CDR2 SYDVKM. The junction had 9 bases not matched to a gene; V was cut back by 3 bases and J by 12 bases. CDR3 residues: CASSFSRGPVHTF. The CDR3 bases are TGTGCCAGCAGTTTTTCCAGGGGGCCAGTCCACACCTTC.

At least ten counts were recorded for this clone. The genes are TRBV27 and TRBJ2-5; TRBD2 is a possible D gene (6 bases). This CDR3 region has 13 residues. Germline values: CDR1 MNHEY, CDR2 SMNVEV (reference sequence). Trimming removed 6 bases from V and 5 bases from J, with 13 bases in between. The CDR3 is CASRRDHGETQYF. CDR3 DNA: TGTGCCAGCAGGCGGGACCATGGGGAGACCCAGTACTTC.

The genes are TRBV5-6 and TRBJ1-1; D gene uncertain. Trimming removed 0 bases at V and 0 bases at J, with 9 bases between. The CDR3 loop spans 15 amino acids. CDR1 is SGHDT and CDR2 is YYEEEE in the germline V gene. The CDR3 coding sequence is TGTGCCAGCAGCTTGGTAGGCAGAATGAACACTGAAGCTTTCTTT. This encodes CASSLVGRMNTEAFF.

The rearrangement joins TRBV7-6 to TRBJ2-4; possible D gene TRBD1, 5 bases. V was clipped by 1 base and J by 8 bases, with 18 bases between them. This CDR3 contains 16 residues. The V gene's germline CDR1 is SGHVS and CDR2 FNYEAQ. The DNA of the CDR3 is TGTGCCAGCAGCTTAGAAGCTGGCTCCAGGGCGGACATTCAGTACTTC. Translated, it gives CASSLEAGSRADIQYF.

This clone turned up a few times. The CDR3, as DNA: TGCAGCGTTGCCGCGGGCTTACAAGAGACCCAGTACTTC. This encodes CSVAAGLQETQYF. The chain couples TRBV29-1 to TRBJ2-5; D perhaps matches TRBD2 (5 bases). This CDR3 has 13 residues. Per the germline V gene, CDR1 is SQVTM and CDR2 is ANQGSEA. V was clipped by 4 bases and J by 2 bases, with 11 bases between them.

Remarks on this clone: With a much larger clone just one base away, this may be a read error. V is TRBV9 and J is TRBJ2-3; the match to TRBD1 covers 8 bases. Germline CDR1 reads SGDLS; CDR2 reads YYNGEE. This CDR3 has 14 amino acids. The junction had 3 bases not matched to a gene; V was cut back by 5 bases and J by 1 base. As DNA, the CDR3 is TGTGCCAGCAGGTTGGGACAGGGCACAGATACGCAGTATTTT. Its translation is CASRLGQGTDTQYF.

This clone came up a few times. In DNA form, the CDR3 reads TGTGCCAGCAGTGAACACGGACAGGTTAATGAAAAACTGTTTTTT. Encoded protein: CASSEHGQVNEKLFF. The J gene is TRBJ1-4, the V gene TRBV25-1, with 7 nucleotides matching TRBD1. V lost 2 bases to trimming and J lost 4 bases; unmatched junction nucleotides: 4. The germline gives CDR1 MGHDK, CDR2 SYGVNS. This CDR3 is built from 15 residues. The whole variable domain, remainder taken from reference TRBV25-1 and TRBJ1-4, is EADIYQTPRYLVIGTGKKITLECSQTMGHDKMYWYQQDPGMELHLIHYSYGVNSTEKGDLSSESTVSRIRTEHFPLTLESARPSHTSQYLCASSEHGQVNEKLFFGSGTQLSVL.

The chain has TRBV7-9 and TRBJ2-4, with D hard to call. This CDR3 has 13 amino acids. Germline V CDR1 and CDR2: SEHNR, FQNEAQ (reference sequence). The germline V and J ends were trimmed by 5 bases and 6 bases, with 11 bases remaining between them. The CDR3, as DNA: TGTGCCAGCAGCAAAGACATCCTAAACATTCAGTACTTC. Translation gives CASSKDILNIQYF.

This chain links TRBV14 with TRBJ1-1; D gene ambiguous. The CDR3 runs to 12 residues. V shed 3 bases and J shed 2 bases, with 4 bases lying between them. The V gene's germline CDR1 is SGHDN and CDR2 FVKESK. CDR3 coding DNA: TGTGCCAGCAGCCATTTAAACACTGAAGCTTTCTTT. Encoded protein: CASSHLNTEAFF.